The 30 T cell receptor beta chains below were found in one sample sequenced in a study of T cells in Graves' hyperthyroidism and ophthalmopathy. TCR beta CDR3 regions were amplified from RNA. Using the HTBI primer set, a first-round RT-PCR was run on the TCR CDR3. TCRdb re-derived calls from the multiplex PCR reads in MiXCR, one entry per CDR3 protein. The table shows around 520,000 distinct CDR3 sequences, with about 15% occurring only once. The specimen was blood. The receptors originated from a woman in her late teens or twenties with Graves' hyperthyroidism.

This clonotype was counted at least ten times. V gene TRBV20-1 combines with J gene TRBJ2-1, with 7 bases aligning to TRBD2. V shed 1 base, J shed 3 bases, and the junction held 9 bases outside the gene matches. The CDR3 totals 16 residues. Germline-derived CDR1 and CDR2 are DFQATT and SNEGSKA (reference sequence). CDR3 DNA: TGCAGTGCTAGAGGCGGAGGCCAGCGGGACTACAATGAGCAGTTCTTC. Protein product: CSARGGGQRDYNEQFF.

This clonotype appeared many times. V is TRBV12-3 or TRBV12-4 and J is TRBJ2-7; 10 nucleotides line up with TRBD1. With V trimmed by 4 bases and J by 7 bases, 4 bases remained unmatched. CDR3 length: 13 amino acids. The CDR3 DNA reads TGTGCCAGCAGTTGGGACAGGGGTGTTGAGCAGTACTTC. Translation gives CASSWDRGVEQYF.

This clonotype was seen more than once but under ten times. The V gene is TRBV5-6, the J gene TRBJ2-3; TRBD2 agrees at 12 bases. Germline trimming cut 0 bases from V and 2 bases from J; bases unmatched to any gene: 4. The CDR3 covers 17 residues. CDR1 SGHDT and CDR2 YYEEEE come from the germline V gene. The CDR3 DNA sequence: TGTGCCAGCAGCTTGGGACTAGCGGGAGATCCCACAGATACGCAGTATTTT. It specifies CASSLGLAGDPTDTQYF.

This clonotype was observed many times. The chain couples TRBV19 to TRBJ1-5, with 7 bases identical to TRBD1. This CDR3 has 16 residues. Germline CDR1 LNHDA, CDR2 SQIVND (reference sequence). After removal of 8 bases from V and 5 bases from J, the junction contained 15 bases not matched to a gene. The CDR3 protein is CASGGQVWGTHQPQHF. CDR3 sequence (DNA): TGTGCCAGTGGAGGACAGGTTTGGGGGACGCATCAGCCCCAGCATTTT.

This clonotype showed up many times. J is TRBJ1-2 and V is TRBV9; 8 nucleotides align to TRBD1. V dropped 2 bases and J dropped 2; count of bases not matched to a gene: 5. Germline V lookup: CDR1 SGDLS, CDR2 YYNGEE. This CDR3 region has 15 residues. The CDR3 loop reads CASSVQAGGNYGYTF. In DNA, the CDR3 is TGTGCCAGCAGCGTCCAAGCAGGGGGCAACTATGGCTACACCTTC.

CDR3 loop: CASSTLAGGNEQYF. DNA for the CDR3: TGTGCCTCCTCTACATTGGCGGGAGGGAACGAGCAGTACTTC. The V and J genes are TRBV30 and TRBJ2-7; the match to TRBD2 covers 9 bases. Germline V gene data show CDR1 as GTSNPN and CDR2 as SVGIG (reference sequence). The CDR3 extends over 14 amino acids. V lost 7 bases and J lost 5; bases outside the gene matches: 12.

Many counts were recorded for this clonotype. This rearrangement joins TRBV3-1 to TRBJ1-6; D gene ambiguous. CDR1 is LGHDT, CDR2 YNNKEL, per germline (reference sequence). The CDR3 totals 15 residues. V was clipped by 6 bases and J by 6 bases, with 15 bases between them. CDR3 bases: TGTGCCAGCAGACGGGAGGGCAGCATTAATTCACCCCTCCACTTT. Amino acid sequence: CASRREGSINSPLHF.

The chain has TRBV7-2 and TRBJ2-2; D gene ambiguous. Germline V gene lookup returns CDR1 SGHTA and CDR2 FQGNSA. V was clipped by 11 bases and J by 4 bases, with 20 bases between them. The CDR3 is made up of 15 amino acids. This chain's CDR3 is CASIGLVDGTGELFF. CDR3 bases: TGTGCCTCGATTGGGCTAGTCGATGGCACCGGGGAGCTGTTTTTT.

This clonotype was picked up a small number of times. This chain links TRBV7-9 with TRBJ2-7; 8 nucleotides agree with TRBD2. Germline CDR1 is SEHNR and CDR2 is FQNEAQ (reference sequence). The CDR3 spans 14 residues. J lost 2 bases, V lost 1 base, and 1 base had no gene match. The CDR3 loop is CASSLGLAPYEQYF. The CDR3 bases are TGTGCCAGCAGCTTAGGACTAGCGCCCTACGAGCAGTACTTC. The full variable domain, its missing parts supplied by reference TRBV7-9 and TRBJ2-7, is DTGVSQNPRHKITKRGQNVTFRCDPISEHNRLYWYRQTLGQGPEFLTYFQNEAQLEKSRLLSDRFSAERPKGSFSTLEIQRTEQGDSAMYLCASSLGLAPYEQYFGPGTRLTVT.

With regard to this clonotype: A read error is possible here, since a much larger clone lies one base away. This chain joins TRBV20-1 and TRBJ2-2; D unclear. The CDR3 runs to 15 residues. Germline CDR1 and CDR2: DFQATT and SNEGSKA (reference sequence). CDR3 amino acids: CSVRDTALDTGELFF. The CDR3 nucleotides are TGCAGTGTTAGAGATACGGCGTTGGATACCGGGGAGCTGTTTTTT.

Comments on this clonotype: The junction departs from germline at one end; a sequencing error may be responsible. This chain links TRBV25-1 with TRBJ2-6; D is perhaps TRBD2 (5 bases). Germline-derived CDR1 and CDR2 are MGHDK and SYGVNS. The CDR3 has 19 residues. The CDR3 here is CASRPEGEEVPSGANVLTF. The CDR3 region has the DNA TGTGCCAGCAGACCAGAGGGAGAGGAAGTCCCCTCTGGAGCCAACGTCCTGACTTTC.

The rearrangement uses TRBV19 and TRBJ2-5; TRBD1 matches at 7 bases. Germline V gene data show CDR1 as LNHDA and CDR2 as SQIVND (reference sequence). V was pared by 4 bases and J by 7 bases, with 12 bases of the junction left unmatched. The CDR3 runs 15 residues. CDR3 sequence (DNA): TGTGCCAGTAGTACCACAGGGGCCAGAGGTGGGACCCAGTACTTC. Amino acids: CASSTTGARGGTQYF.

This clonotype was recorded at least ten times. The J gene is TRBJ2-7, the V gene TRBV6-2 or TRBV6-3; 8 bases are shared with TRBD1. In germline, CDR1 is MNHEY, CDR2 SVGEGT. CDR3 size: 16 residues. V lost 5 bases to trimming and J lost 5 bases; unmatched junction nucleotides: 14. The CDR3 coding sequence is TGTGCCAGCAGTCCCTGGACAGGGCAGTACCCGAACGAGCAGTACTTC. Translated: CASSPWTGQYPNEQYF.

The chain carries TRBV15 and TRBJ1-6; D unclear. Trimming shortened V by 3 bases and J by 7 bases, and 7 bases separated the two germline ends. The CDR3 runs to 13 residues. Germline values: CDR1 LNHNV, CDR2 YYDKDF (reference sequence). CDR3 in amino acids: CATSRAWNSPLHF. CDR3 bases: TGTGCCACCAGCAGGGCTTGGAATTCACCCCTCCACTTT. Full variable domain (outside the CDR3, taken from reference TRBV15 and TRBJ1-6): DAMVIQNPRYQVTQFGKPVTLSCSQTLNHNVMYWYQQKSSQAPKLLFHYYDKDFNNEADTPDNFQSRRPNTSFCFLDIRSPGLGDTAMYLCATSRAWNSPLHFGNGTRLTVT.

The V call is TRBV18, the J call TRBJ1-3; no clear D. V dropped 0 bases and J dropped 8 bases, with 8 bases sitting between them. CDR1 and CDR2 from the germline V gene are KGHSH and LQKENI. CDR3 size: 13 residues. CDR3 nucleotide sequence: TGTGCCAGCTCACCACCGTCAGTTGACACCATATATTTT. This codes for CASSPPSVDTIYF.

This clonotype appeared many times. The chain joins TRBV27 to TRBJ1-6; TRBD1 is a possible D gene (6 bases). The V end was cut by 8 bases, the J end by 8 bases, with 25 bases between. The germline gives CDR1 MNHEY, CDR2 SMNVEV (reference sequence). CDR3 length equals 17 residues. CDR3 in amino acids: CASRLPRQERLDSPLHF. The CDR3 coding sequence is TGTGCCAGCCGCCTCCCTCGACAGGAGAGATTGGATTCACCCCTCCACTTT.

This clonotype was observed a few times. The CDR3 DNA sequence: TGTGCCAGCAGCAGGCTAGCGGGAGTTCACCAAGAGACCCAGTACTTC. Residues: CASSRLAGVHQETQYF. The genes are TRBV6-1 and TRBJ2-5, with 10 positions matching TRBD2. Germline lookup yields CDR1 MNHNS and CDR2 SASEGT. The CDR3 covers 16 residues. V lost 6 bases to trimming and J lost 0 bases; unmatched junction nucleotides: 7.

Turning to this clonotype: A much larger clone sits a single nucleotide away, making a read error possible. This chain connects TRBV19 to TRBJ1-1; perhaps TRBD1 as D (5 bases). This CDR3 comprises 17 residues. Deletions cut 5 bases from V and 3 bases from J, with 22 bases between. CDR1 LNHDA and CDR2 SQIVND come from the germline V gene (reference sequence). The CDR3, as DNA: TGTGCCAGTAGTCCCCGGGACGAATCCAACTGGTACACTGAAGCTTTCTTT. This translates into CASSPRDESNWYTEAFF. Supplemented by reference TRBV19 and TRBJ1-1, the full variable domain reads DGGITQSPKYLFRKEGQNVTLSCEQNLNHDAMYWYRQDPGQGLRLIYYSQIVNDFQKGDIAEGYSVSREKKESFPLTVTSAQKNPTAFYLCASSPRDESNWYTEAFFGQGTRLTVV.

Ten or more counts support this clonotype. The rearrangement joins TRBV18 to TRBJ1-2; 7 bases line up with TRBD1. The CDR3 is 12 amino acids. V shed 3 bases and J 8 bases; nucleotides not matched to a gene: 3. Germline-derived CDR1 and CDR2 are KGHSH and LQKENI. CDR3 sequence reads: CASSPPGGGYTF. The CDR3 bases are TGTGCCAGCTCACCTCCAGGGGGAGGCTACACCTTC. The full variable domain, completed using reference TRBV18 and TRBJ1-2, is NAGVMQNPRHLVRRRGQEARLRCSPMKGHSHVYWYRQLPEEGLKFMVYLQKENIIDESGMPKERFSAEFPKEGPSILRIQQVVRGDSAAYFCASSPPGGGYTFGSGTRLTVV.

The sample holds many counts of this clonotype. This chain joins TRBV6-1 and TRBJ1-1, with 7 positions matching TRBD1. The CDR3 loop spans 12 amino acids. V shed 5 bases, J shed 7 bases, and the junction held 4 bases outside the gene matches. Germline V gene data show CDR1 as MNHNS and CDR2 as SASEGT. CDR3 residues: CASSTSGGEAFF. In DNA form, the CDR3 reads TGTGCCAGCAGTACCTCAGGGGGTGAAGCTTTCTTT.

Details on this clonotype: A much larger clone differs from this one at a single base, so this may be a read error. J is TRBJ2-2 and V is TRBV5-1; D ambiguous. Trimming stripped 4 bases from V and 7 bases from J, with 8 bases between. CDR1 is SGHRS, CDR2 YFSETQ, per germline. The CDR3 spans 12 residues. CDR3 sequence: CASSRVGGELFF. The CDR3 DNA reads TGCGCCAGCAGCCGAGTGGGCGGGGAGCTGTTTTTT. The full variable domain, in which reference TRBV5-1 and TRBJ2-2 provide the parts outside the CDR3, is KAGVTQTPRYLIKTRGQQVTLSCSPISGHRSVSWYQQTPGQGLQFLFEYFSETQRNKGNFPGRFSGRQFSNSRSEMNVSTLELGDSALYLCASSRVGGELFFGEGSRLTVL.

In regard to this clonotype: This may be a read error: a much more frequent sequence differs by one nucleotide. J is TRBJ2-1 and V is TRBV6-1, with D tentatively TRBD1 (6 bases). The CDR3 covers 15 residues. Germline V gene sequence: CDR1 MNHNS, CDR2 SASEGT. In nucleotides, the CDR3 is TGTGCCAGCAGTGAAGCGAGGGGGAGCTACAATGAGCTGTTCTTC. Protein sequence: CASSEARGSYNELFF.

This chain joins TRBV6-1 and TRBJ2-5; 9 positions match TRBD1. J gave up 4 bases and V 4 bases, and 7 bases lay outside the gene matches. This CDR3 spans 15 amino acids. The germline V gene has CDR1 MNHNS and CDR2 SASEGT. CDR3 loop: CASSGRTGVRETQYF. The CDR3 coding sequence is TGTGCCAGCAGTGGTCGGACAGGGGTACGAGAGACCCAGTACTTC.

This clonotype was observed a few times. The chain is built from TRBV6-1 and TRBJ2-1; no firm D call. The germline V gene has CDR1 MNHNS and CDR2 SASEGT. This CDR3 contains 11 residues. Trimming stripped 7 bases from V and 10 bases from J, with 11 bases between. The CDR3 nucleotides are TGTGCCAGCAACCTCCGTCGCGAGCAGTTCTTC. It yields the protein CASNLRREQFF.

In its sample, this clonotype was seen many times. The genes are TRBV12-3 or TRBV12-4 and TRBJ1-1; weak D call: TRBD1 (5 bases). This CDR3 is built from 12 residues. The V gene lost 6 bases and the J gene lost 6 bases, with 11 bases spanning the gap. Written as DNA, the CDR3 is TGTGCCAGCAGCTATGGACATTCTGAAGCTTTCTTT. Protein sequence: CASSYGHSEAFF.

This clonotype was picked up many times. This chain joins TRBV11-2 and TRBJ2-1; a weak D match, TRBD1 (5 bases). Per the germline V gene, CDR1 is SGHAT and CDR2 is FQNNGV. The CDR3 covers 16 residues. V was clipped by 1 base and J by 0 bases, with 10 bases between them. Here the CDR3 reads CASSLATVTSYNEQFF. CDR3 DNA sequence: TGTGCCAGCAGCTTAGCGACAGTTACCTCCTACAATGAGCAGTTCTTC.

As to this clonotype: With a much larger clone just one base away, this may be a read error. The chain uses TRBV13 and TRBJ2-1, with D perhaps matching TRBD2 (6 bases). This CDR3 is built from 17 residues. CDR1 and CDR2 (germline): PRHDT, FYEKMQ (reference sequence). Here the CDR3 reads CASSQRGERAPYHEQFF. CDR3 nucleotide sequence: TGTGCCAGCAGCCAGAGAGGGGAGCGGGCACCCTACCATGAGCAGTTCTTC.

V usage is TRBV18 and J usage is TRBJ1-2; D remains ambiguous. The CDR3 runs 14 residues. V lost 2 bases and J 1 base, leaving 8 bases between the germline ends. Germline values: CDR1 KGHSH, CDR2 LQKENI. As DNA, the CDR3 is TGTGCCAGCTCACCAGGGTATATTAACTATGGCTACACCTTC. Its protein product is CASSPGYINYGYTF.

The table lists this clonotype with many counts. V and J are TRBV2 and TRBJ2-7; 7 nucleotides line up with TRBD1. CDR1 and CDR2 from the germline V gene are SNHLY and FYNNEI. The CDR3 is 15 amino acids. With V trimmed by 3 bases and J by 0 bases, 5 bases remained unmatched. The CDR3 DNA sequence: TGTGCCAGCAGTGAGCCTCGGACAGGCTCCTACGAGCAGTACTTC. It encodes CASSEPRTGSYEQYF.

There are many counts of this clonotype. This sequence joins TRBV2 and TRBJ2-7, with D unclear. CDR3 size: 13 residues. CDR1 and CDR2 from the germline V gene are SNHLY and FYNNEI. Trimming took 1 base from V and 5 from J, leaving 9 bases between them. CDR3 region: CASSEVARDEQYV. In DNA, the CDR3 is TGTGCCAGCAGTGAAGTAGCTCGCGACGAGCAGTACGTC.